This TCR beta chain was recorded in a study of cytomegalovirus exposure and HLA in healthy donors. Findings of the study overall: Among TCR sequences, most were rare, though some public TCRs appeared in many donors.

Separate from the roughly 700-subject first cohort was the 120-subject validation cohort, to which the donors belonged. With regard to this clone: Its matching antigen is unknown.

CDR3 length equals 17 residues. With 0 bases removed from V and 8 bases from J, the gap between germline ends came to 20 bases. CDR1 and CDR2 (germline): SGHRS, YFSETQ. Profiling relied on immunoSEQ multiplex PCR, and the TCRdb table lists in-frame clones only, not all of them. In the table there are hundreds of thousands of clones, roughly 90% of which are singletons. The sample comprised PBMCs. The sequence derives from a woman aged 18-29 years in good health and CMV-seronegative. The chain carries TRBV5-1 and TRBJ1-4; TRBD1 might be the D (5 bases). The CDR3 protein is CASSLDDKDKKPEKLFF. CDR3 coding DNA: TGCGCCAGCAGCTTGGATGATAAGGACAAGAAACCGGAAAAACTGTTTTTT.